The source of this TCR beta chain is a study of blood T cell repertoires in COVID-19. The method was immunoSEQ multiplex PCR; TCRdb's version includes in-frame clones alone and lacks a portion of them. The table includes around 400,000 clones, around 87% detected once. The CDR3 is 13 residues long. Trimming removed 5 bases from V and 4 bases from J; junction bases left unmatched: 1. The germline V gene has CDR1 LGHDT and CDR2 YNNKEL (reference sequence). The sequencing input was peripheral blood. The receptor was derived from a woman in her sixties with COVID-19, enrolled during active disease. V and J are TRBV3-1 (or the pseudogene TRBV3-2) and TRBJ2-2; the match to TRBD2 covers 7 bases. The CDR3, as DNA: TGTGCCAGCAGCTCGGGGGGCACCGGGGAGCTGTTTTTT. This codes for CASSSGGTGELFF.